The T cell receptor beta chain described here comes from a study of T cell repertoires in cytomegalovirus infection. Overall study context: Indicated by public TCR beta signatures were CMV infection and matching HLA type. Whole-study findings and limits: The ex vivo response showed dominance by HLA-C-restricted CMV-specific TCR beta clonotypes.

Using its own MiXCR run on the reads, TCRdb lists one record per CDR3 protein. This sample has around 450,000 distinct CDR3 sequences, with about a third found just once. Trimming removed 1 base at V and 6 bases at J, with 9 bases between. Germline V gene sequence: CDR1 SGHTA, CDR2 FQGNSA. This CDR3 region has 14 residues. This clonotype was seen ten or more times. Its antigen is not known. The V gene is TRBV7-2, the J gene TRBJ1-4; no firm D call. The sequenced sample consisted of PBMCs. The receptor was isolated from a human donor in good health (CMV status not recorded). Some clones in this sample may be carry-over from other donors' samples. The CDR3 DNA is TGTGCCAGCAGCTTAGGAGGGCTGGATGAAAAACTGTTTTTT. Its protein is CASSLGGLDEKLFF.